The source of this T cell receptor (beta chain) is a study of blood T cells in healthy people across ages. Overall study results and limits: It was not known whether donors were CMV positive (a possible confounder of expanded clonotype changes).

Regarding this clonotype: Antigen: not known.

For the second PCR, which ran for about 7 to 11 cycles, a sample-barcoded 5' primer and a J-beta primer mix were used. TCRdb reanalysed the 5' RACE reads using MiXCR and keeps one entry per CDR3 protein. The table records some 750,000 distinct CDR3 sequences, 20% to 25% of them present only once. The receptor was derived from a man aged 70-80 years in good health. Sequenced: blood.

CDR3 loop: CSAPRGPTDTQYF. The CDR3 coding sequence is TGCAGTGCTCCCAGGGGTCCCACAGATACGCAGTATTTT. V usage is TRBV20-1 and J usage is TRBJ2-3, with D perhaps TRBD1 (6 bases). Germline-derived CDR1 and CDR2 are DFQATT and SNEGSKA (reference sequence). Trimming stripped 5 bases from V and 2 bases from J, with 11 bases between. The CDR3 is 13 amino acids.